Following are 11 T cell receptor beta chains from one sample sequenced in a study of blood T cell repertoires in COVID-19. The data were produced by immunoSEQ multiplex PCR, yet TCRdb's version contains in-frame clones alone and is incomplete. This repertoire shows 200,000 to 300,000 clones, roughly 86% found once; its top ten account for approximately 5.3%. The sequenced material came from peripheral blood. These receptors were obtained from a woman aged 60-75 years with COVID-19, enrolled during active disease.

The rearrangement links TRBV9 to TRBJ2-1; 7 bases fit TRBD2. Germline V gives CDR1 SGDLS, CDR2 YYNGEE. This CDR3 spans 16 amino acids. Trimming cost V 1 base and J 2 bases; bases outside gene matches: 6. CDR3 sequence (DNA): TGTGCCAGCAGCGTATTGCAGGCGGGAGCCTACAATGAGCAGTTCTTC. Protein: CASSVLQAGAYNEQFF.

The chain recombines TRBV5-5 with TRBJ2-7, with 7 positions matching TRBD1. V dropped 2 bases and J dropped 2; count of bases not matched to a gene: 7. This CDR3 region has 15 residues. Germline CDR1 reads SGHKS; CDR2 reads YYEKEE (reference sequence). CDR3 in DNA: TGTGCCAGCAGCTTAGTTGGGGACAGTCCCTACGAGCAGTACTTC. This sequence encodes CASSLVGDSPYEQYF.

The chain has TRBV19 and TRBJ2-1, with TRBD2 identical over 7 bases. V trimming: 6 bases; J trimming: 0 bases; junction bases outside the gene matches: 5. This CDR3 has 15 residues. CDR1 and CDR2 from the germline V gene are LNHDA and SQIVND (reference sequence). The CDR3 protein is CASSRTRVSYNEQFF. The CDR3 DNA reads TGTGCCAGTAGCAGGACTAGGGTCTCCTACAATGAGCAGTTCTTC.

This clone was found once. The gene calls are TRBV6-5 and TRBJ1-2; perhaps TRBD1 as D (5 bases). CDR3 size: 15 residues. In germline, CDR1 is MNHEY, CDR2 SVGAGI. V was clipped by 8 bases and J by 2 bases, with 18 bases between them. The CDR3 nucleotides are TGTGCCAGCTCCCTGGGGGGGGTGGGCAACTATGGCTACACCTTC. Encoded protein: CASSLGGVGNYGYTF.

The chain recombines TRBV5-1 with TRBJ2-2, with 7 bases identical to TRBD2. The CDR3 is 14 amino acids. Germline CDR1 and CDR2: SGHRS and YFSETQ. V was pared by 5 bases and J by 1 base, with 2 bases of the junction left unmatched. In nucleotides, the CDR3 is TGCGCCAGCAGGGGCGGGAGGAACACCGGGGAGCTGTTTTTT. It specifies CASRGGRNTGELFF.

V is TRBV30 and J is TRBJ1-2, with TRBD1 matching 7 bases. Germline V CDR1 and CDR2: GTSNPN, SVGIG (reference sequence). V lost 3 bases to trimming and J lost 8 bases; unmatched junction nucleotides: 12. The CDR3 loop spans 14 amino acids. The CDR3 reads CAWRGDSGWGGYTF. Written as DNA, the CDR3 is TGTGCCTGGAGAGGGGACAGCGGGTGGGGAGGCTACACCTTC.

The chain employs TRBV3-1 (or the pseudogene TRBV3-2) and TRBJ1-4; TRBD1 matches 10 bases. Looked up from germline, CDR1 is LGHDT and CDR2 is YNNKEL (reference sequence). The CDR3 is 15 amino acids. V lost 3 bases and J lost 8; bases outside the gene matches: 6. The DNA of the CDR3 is TGTGCCAGCAGCCACCACGGACAGGGGGGGGAAAAACTGTTTTTT. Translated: CASSHHGQGGEKLFF.

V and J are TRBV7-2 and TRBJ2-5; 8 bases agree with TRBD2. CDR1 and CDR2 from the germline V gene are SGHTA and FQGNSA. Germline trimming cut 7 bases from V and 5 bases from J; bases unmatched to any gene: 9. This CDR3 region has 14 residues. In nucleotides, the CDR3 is TGTGCCAGCACTCGGGGGGGGCGCGGGGAGACCCAGTACTTC. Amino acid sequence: CASTRGGRGETQYF.

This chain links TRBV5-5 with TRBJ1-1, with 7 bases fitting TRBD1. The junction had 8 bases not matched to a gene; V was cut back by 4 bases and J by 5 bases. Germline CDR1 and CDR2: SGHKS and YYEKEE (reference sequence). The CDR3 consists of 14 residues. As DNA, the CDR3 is TGTGCCAGCAGCCCATCAGGGGGAAGAACTGAAGCTTTCTTT. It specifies CASSPSGGRTEAFF.

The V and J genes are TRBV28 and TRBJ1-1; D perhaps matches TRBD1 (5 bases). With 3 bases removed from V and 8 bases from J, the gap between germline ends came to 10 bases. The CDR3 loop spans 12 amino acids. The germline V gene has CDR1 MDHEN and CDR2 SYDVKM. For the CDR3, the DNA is TGTGCCAGCAGTTTCCCTAGGGGAGAAGCTTTCTTT. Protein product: CASSFPRGEAFF.

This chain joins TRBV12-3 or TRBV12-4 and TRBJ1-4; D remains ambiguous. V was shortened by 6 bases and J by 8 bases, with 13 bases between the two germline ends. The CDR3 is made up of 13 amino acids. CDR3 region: CASSLQEGEKLFF. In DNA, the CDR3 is TGTGCCAGCAGCCTGCAGGAGGGCGAAAAACTGTTTTTT.